Listed below are T cell receptor beta chains from one sample, sequenced in a study of T cell responses to AZD1222 COVID-19 vaccine. Produced via immunoSEQ multiplex PCR; TCRdb's table is partial and in-frame only. The sample shows approximately 130,000 clones, 90% to 95% of them seen only once. This material consisted of peripheral blood, taken on day 0 of AZD1222 vaccination. These receptors were collected from an adult in good health. CDR3s include the opening cysteine and the closing phenylalanine or tryptophan. D genes are given only for firm matches. A row's size may be missing; if present it is once, few, many or a size class.

size	V	D	J	CDR3	DNA
NA	TRBV30	NA	TRBJ1-5	CAWSVSANQPQHF	TGTGCCTGGAGTGTATCAGCTAATCAGCCCCAGCATTTT
NA	TRBV28	NA	TRBJ1-1	CASSEVSEGTEAFF	TGTGCCAGCAGTGAGGTGTCGGAGGGGACTGAAGCTTTCTTT
NA	TRBV15	TRBD2	TRBJ2-1	CATSRDIPKLAGSYNEQFF	TGTGCCACCAGCAGAGATATACCCAAGTTAGCGGGATCCTACAATGAGCAGTTCTTC
NA	TRBV9	TRBD2	TRBJ2-2	CASSTSGVGTGELFF	TGTGCCAGCAGCACGAGCGGGGTGGGTACCGGGGAGCTGTTTTTT
NA	TRBV21-1	NA	TRBJ1-1	CASSKGATLSCGAFF	TGTGCCAGCAGCAAAGGAGCGACTCTCTCATGTGGAGCTTTCTTT
once	TRBV7-3	NA	TRBJ2-1	CASSPGTDNEQFF	TGTGCCAGCAGCCCAGGGACGGACAATGAGCAGTTCTTC
NA	TRBV5-1	NA	TRBJ2-7	CASSLGPASYEQYF	TGCGCCAGCAGCTTGGGGCCAGCCTCCTACGAGCAGTACTTC
NA	TRBV6-2/TRBV6-3	NA	TRBJ2-3	CASSYSSASYTQYF	TGTGCCAGCAGTTACTCTTCGGCTAGTTATACGCAGTATTTT
NA	TRBV6-1	NA	TRBJ1-6	CASSEKSPLHF	TGTGCCAGCAGTGAAAAGTCACCCCTCCACTTT
NA	TRBV5-1	TRBD1	TRBJ2-7	CASSPRGTGNEQYF	TGCGCCAGCAGCCCGAGAGGGACAGGGAACGAGCAGTACTTC
NA	TRBV12-3/TRBV12-4	NA	TRBJ1-1	CASSLERSTEAFF	TGTGCCAGCAGTTTAGAAAGGAGCACTGAAGCTTTCTTT
NA	TRBV11-2	TRBD2	TRBJ2-1	CASSLVGTSGSSAYNEQFF	TGTGCCAGCAGCTTAGTGGGGACTAGCGGGAGTAGCGCCTACAATGAGCAGTTCTTC
NA	TRBV28	NA	TRBJ1-6	CASFRGRGDSPLHF	TGTGCCAGCTTTCGAGGAAGGGGAGATTCACCCCTCCACTTT
NA	TRBV29-1	NA	TRBJ2-1	CSAQNGGLWEQFF	TGCAGCGCCCAGAACGGGGGGCTGTGGGAGCAGTTCTTC
NA	TRBV5-4	NA	TRBJ1-1	CASSLGGFGTEAFF	TGTGCCAGCAGCTTGGGTGGTTTCGGCACTGAAGCTTTCTTT
NA	TRBV19	TRBD1	TRBJ1-4	CASSTRGTGIEKLFF	TGTGCCAGTAGTACGCGAGGGACAGGGATTGAAAAACTGTTTTTT
NA	TRBV13	TRBD2	TRBJ2-1	CASSSWTSGNNEQFF	TGTGCCAGCAGCTCTTGGACTAGCGGAAACAATGAGCAGTTCTTC
NA	TRBV24-1	NA	TRBJ1-1	CATRKPGNSEAFF	TGTGCCACCAGGAAGCCGGGGAACTCTGAAGCTTTCTTT
NA	TRBV19	TRBD2	TRBJ2-3	CASSPLAGEVEDTQYF	TGTGCCAGTAGTCCACTAGCGGGAGAGGTTGAAGATACGCAGTATTTT
NA	TRBV27	NA	TRBJ1-3	CASSLAPSGGNTIYF	TGTGCCAGCAGTTTGGCCCCCTCGGGTGGAAACACCATATATTTT
once	TRBV7-9	NA	TRBJ1-5	CATSRGSYQPQHF	TGTGCCACCTCGAGGGGCAGTTATCAGCCCCAGCATTTT
NA	TRBV28	NA	TRBJ1-4	CASSLSPGTNEKLFF	TGTGCCAGCAGTTTATCCCCGGGAACTAATGAAAAACTGTTTTTT
NA	TRBV6-5	NA	TRBJ1-5	CASSYGGGNQPQHF	TGTGCCAGCAGTTACGGGGGAGGCAATCAGCCCCAGCATTTT
NA	TRBV3-1/TRBV3-2	TRBD1	TRBJ1-4	CASSQGDREWEKLFF	TGTGCCAGCAGCCAAGGAGACAGGGAATGGGAAAAACTGTTTTTT
NA	TRBV6-1	TRBD1	TRBJ1-2	CASSERGTGHGYTF	TGTGCCAGCAGTGAAAGGGGGACAGGGCATGGCTACACCTTC
NA	TRBV5-1	NA	TRBJ1-2	CASSLGGYGYTF	TGCGCCAGCAGCTTGGGCGGTTATGGCTACACCTTC
NA	TRBV19	NA	TRBJ1-2	CASLDISEGGYTF	TGTGCCAGTCTGGACATATCGGAGGGAGGCTACACCTTC
NA	TRBV2	TRBD1	TRBJ1-2	CASSRQGLDGYTF	TGTGCCAGCAGCCGACAGGGTTTAGATGGCTACACCTTC
NA	TRBV7-2	NA	TRBJ1-5	CASGDRVGGNQPQHF	TGTGCCAGCGGGGACCGAGTCGGTGGCAATCAGCCCCAGCATTTT
NA	TRBV27	TRBD1	TRBJ1-2	CASSLAGQNYGYTF	TGTGCCAGCAGTTTGGCGGGACAGAACTATGGTTACACCTTC
NA	TRBV10-3	NA	TRBJ2-2	CAISLGPREGELFF	TGTGCCATCAGCCTCGGGCCTCGAGAGGGGGAGCTGTTTTTT
once	TRBV19	NA	TRBJ2-3	CASSGPGQGTDTQYF	TGTGCCAGTAGCGGGCCCGGGCAGGGCACAGATACGCAGTATTTT
NA	TRBV2	NA	TRBJ2-7	CASSKYRGGYEQYF	TGTGCCAGCAGTAAATACAGGGGGGGATACGAGCAGTACTTC
NA	TRBV13	TRBD1	TRBJ1-4	CASSLTGTGDEKLFF	TGTGCCAGCAGCTTGACCGGGACAGGGGATGAAAAACTGTTTTTT
NA	TRBV4-2	TRBD1	TRBJ1-1	CASSQVGSGTGAPGTEAFF	TGTGCCAGCAGCCAAGTGGGTAGTGGGACAGGGGCCCCAGGCACTGAAGCTTTCTTT
NA	TRBV15	NA	TRBJ1-5	CATSSRGRNQPQHF	TGTGCCACCAGCAGCCGAGGACGGAATCAGCCCCAGCATTTT
NA	TRBV3-1/TRBV3-2	TRBD1	TRBJ1-4	CASSQVTGLGEKLFF	TGTGCCAGCAGCCAGGTGACAGGGTTGGGCGAAAAACTGTTTTTT
NA	TRBV11-3	TRBD1	TRBJ2-1	CASSLAAGGGEQLF	TGTGCCAGCAGCTTAGCGGCAGGGGGCGGTGAGCAGCTCTTC
once	TRBV6-6	NA	TRBJ1-2	CASTDGGLPNYGYTF	TGTGCCAGCACCGACGGGGGGCTGCCTAACTATGGCTACACCTTC
NA	TRBV11-2	TRBD1	TRBJ1-1	CASSYQGGGLNTEAFF	TGTGCCAGCAGCTACCAGGGGGGAGGGTTGAACACTGAAGCTTTCTTT
NA	TRBV5-6	TRBD2	TRBJ2-7	CASRLAATYEQYF	TGTGCCAGCAGGCTAGCGGCCACCTACGAGCAGTACTTC
NA	TRBV15	NA	TRBJ2-7	CATSREEGFTYEQYF	TGTGCCACCAGCAGAGAAGAGGGGTTTACCTACGAGCAGTACTTC
NA	TRBV11-2	NA	TRBJ1-2	CASSSPGVGYTF	TGTGCCAGCAGCTCCCCGGGGGTAGGCTACACCTTC